These 20 T cell receptor beta chains share one sample of origin, sequenced in a study of blood T cell repertoires in COVID-19 (dated by TCRdb to between 2020 and 2021). Receptor amplification or capture employed the immunoSEQ multiplex PCR assay. TCRdb took over this immuneACCESS table, retaining in-frame rearrangements with V and J assigned. Such tables are incomplete; in checked studies, under half of the missing clones stem from an unresolved V gene, and the remainder is unexplained. The sample table shows about 53,000 clones, and roughly 90% are seen once. The ten largest clones add up to around 2.7% of the sample. What was sequenced was peripheral blood. Receptor source: a man older than 75 with acute or convalescent COVID-19.

CDR3 sequence: CASSRGGAGPYNEQFF. In nucleotides, the CDR3 is TGCGCCAGCAGCCGCGGGGGGGCGGGTCCCTACAATGAGCAGTTCTTC. The V and J genes are TRBV5-1 and TRBJ2-1, with 9 bases matching TRBD2. Germline assignment: CDR1 SGHRS and CDR2 YFSETQ. The CDR3 runs to 16 residues. Unmatched junction bases numbered 7, after V lost 4 bases and J lost 2 bases.

This sequence joins TRBV10-1 and TRBJ2-7; the D gene is possibly TRBD2 (5 bases). Trimming left V 3 bases short and J 9 bases short, with 12 bases between. The V gene's germline CDR1 is WNHNN and CDR2 SYGVQD (reference sequence). The length of the CDR3 is 12 residues. The CDR3 loop is CASSDYPRGQYF. CDR3 bases: TGCGCCAGCAGTGATTACCCCCGGGGGCAGTACTTC.

V gene TRBV5-4 combines with J gene TRBJ2-1; 9 bases fit TRBD2. Germline assignment: CDR1 SGHNT and CDR2 YYREEE (reference sequence). CDR3 length: 16 amino acids. V shed 0 bases and J 8 bases; nucleotides not matched to a gene: 9. The chain's CDR3 is CASSLGAGGPRDEQFF. DNA of the CDR3: TGTGCCAGCAGCTTGGGTGCGGGGGGGCCGAGGGATGAGCAGTTCTTC. Combining the CDR3 with reference TRBV5-4 and TRBJ2-1 gives the whole variable domain ETGVTQSPTHLIKTRGQQVTLRCSSQSGHNTVSWYQQALGQGPQFIFQYYREEENGRGNFPPRFSGLQFPNYSSELNVNALELDDSALYLCASSLGAGGPRDEQFFGPGTRLTVL.

J is TRBJ2-1 and V is TRBV5-6; D unresolved. The germline V gene encodes CDR1 SGHDT and CDR2 YYEEEE. The CDR3 is 12 amino acids. The ends were cut back, 0 bases at V and 6 bases at J, with 4 bases in the middle. The CDR3 coding sequence is TGTGCCAGCAGCTTGGTGGCCAATGAGCAGTTCTTC. Encoded protein: CASSLVANEQFF.

This clone occurred a few times. The chain employs TRBV7-9 and TRBJ1-1; unclear D gene. V dropped 5 bases and J dropped 5 bases, with 12 bases sitting between them. The CDR3 spans 13 residues. The germline gives CDR1 SEHNR, CDR2 FQNEAQ (reference sequence). The CDR3 region has the DNA TGTGCCAGCAGCCCCGAATGGAGGACTGAAGCTTTCTTT. Its translation: CASSPEWRTEAFF. Looking up the rest from reference TRBV7-9 and TRBJ1-1 gives the full variable domain: DTGVSQNPRHKITKRGQNVTFRCDPISEHNRLYWYRQTLGQGPEFLTYFQNEAQLEKSRLLSDRFSAERPKGSFSTLEIQRTEQGDSAMYLCASSPEWRTEAFFGQGTRLTVV.

The chain employs TRBV29-1 and TRBJ1-1; no definite D call. Trimming shortened V by 7 bases and J by 6 bases, and 9 bases separated the two germline ends. Germline assignment: CDR1 SQVTM and CDR2 ANQGSEA. The CDR3 is 10 residues long. The CDR3 DNA is TGCAGCGCAATGACTCCTGAAGCTTTCTTT. The encoded protein is CSAMTPEAFF.

The chain employs TRBV19 and TRBJ2-3; TRBD1 agrees at 8 bases. From germline, CDR1 is LNHDA and CDR2 SQIVND (reference sequence). V lost 4 bases and J lost 7; bases outside the gene matches: 7. The CDR3 loop spans 14 amino acids. The chain's CDR3 is CASSTTTGGNTQYF. The CDR3 bases are TGTGCCAGTAGTACAACAACAGGGGGAAATACGCAGTATTTT.

This clone came up once. This CDR3 reads CASSPVRGGGTDTQYF. As DNA, the CDR3 is TGTGCCAGCAGCCCAGTCCGGGGGGGAGGCACAGATACGCAGTATTTT. V is TRBV9 and J is TRBJ2-3, with 8 bases matching TRBD2. J was trimmed by 1 base and V by 4 bases; bases with no gene match: 8. Germline V lookup: CDR1 SGDLS, CDR2 YYNGEE. The CDR3 totals 16 residues. Full variable domain (rest looked up from reference TRBV9 and TRBJ2-3): DSGVTQTPKHLITATGQRVTLRCSPRSGDLSVYWYQQSLDQGLQFLIQYYNGEERAKGNILERFSAQQFPDLHSELNLSSLELGDSALYFCASSPVRGGGTDTQYFGPGTRLTVL.

The V call is TRBV3-1 (or the pseudogene TRBV3-2), the J call TRBJ2-1; D perhaps matches TRBD1 (5 bases). V lost 1 base and J lost 7, with 17 bases in between. This CDR3 comprises 16 residues. Germline V gene lookup returns CDR1 LGHDT and CDR2 YNNKEL (reference sequence). CDR3 sequence: CASSQGLGQGPNEQFF. In nucleotides, the CDR3 is TGTGCCAGCAGCCAAGGGCTGGGGCAGGGTCCAAATGAGCAGTTCTTC.

The V and J genes are TRBV5-4 and TRBJ1-4, with TRBD1 matching 9 bases. The germline V gene encodes CDR1 SGHNT and CDR2 YYREEE (reference sequence). V lost 1 base and J lost 2; bases outside the gene matches: 6. The CDR3 covers 17 residues. The CDR3 protein is CASSLTGGRRTNEKLFF. For the CDR3, the DNA is TGTGCCAGCAGCTTGACAGGGGGCAGGCGGACTAATGAAAAACTGTTTTTT.

The CDR3 sequence is CASSPTRGTGGVSGYTF. CDR3 coding DNA: TGTGCCAGCAGCCCAACCCGTGGCACAGGGGGCGTAAGTGGCTACACCTTC. The chain couples TRBV3-1 (or the pseudogene TRBV3-2) to TRBJ1-2, with 9 nucleotides matching TRBD1. CDR1 LGHDT and CDR2 YNNKEL come from the germline V gene (reference sequence). The CDR3 contains 17 residues. Unmatched junction bases numbered 16, after V lost 4 bases and J lost 7 bases.

The chain employs TRBV5-6 and TRBJ1-1; no clear D. Trimming removed 2 bases from V and 7 bases from J, with 18 bases in between. The CDR3 is 15 amino acids. Germline assignment: CDR1 SGHDT and CDR2 YYEEEE. CDR3 region: CASSFSGPGNGEAFF. CDR3 nucleotides: TGTGCCAGCAGCTTCTCAGGCCCGGGGAATGGTGAAGCTTTCTTT.

Concerning this clone: One junction end disagrees with the germline gene, perhaps due to a read error. The chain uses TRBV7-7 and TRBJ2-1; 9 nucleotides match TRBD2. In germline, CDR1 is SSHAT, CDR2 FNYEAQ (reference sequence). This CDR3 has 16 residues. This CDR3 is CASSLASSGGKNEQFF. CDR3 in DNA: TGTGCTAGCAGCTTAGCGTCAAGCGGGGGGAAGAATGAGCAGTTCTTC.

CDR3 residues: CASTRDRDYGYTF. CDR3 coding DNA: TGCGCCAGTACCCGGGACAGGGACTATGGCTACACCTTC. This sequence joins TRBV10-2 and TRBJ1-2; TRBD1 agrees at 9 bases. Germline CDR1 reads WSHSY; CDR2 reads SAAADI. Trimming at V came to 9 bases and at J to 3 bases, leaving 5 bases not matched to a gene. The CDR3 is made up of 13 amino acids.

This clone was recorded once. The chain links TRBV19 to TRBJ1-5; D gene unclear. Germline V gene lookup returns CDR1 LNHDA and CDR2 SQIVND (reference sequence). This CDR3 contains 16 residues. V was cut by 6 bases and J by 1 base, with 16 bases left in between. The CDR3: CASSPWRGSSNQPQHF. The CDR3 nucleotides read TGTGCCAGTAGCCCCTGGCGGGGTTCGAGCAATCAGCCCCAGCATTTT.

The CDR3 protein is CASSVVGSGKLFF. The CDR3 DNA reads TGTGCCAGCAGCGTAGTGGGCAGCGGGAAACTGTTTTTT. This chain connects TRBV9 to TRBJ1-4, with D hard to call. The length of the CDR3 is 13 residues. From germline, CDR1 is SGDLS and CDR2 YYNGEE. Trimming left V 0 bases short and J 11 bases short, with 11 bases between.

This chain joins TRBV27 and TRBJ2-5; tentatively, D is TRBD2 (6 bases). The CDR3 extends over 15 amino acids. Germline assignment: CDR1 MNHEY and CDR2 SMNVEV (reference sequence). V lost 6 bases, J lost 3 bases, and 17 bases lay in between. The CDR3 loop reads CASSSRGRKEETQYF. The CDR3 DNA sequence: TGTGCCAGCAGCTCTAGAGGGAGGAAGGAAGAGACCCAGTACTTC.

The chain couples TRBV3-1 (or the pseudogene TRBV3-2) to TRBJ2-5; TRBD1 matches at 8 bases. The CDR3 sequence is 16 residues long. The J segment lost 4 bases and the V segment lost 0 bases, leaving 7 bases of the junction unmatched. Germline lookup yields CDR1 LGHDT and CDR2 YNNKEL (reference sequence). The CDR3 is CASSQDAGTGGETQYF. The CDR3 DNA is TGTGCCAGCAGCCAAGATGCGGGGACAGGAGGAGAGACCCAGTACTTC.

This clone was picked up one time. J is TRBJ2-5 and V is TRBV6-5, with a weak D call TRBD2 (6 bases). The germline V gene encodes CDR1 MNHEY and CDR2 SVGAGI. V was shortened by 5 bases and J by 7 bases, with 17 bases between the two germline ends. The CDR3 extends over 14 amino acids. CDR3 sequence (DNA): TGTGCCAGCAGTCCCCAAGGAGTGCGGGGGACCCAGTACTTC. Encoded protein: CASSPQGVRGTQYF.

The chain has TRBV16 and TRBJ2-7; TRBD1 might be the D (5 bases). CDR1 and CDR2 from the germline V gene are KGHSY and FQNENV. Trimming removed 4 bases at V and 1 base at J, with 14 bases between. CDR3 size: 15 residues. CDR3 region: CASSRVGQASYEQYF. The DNA of the CDR3 is TGTGCCAGCAGCCGGGTGGGGCAGGCTTCCTACGAGCAGTACTTC.